Listed below are T cell receptor beta chains from one sample, sequenced in a study of graft-versus-host responses after intestinal transplantation. TCRdb keeps only in-frame clones here, not all; method: immunoSEQ multiplex PCR. This table holds roughly 110,000 clones, over 80% found once. Their target antigens are unknown. The sequences come from unstimulated CD4+ T cells sorted from spleen or lymph node cells, collected before transplant. The receptor source for this set is a human donor who was the organ donor for an intestinal transplant. CDR3s include the opening cysteine and the closing phenylalanine or tryptophan. A D gene is named only where the DNA matches it firmly. Clone size is not always given. Where it is, it says once, few, many or a class for expanded clones.

>TRBD1|TRBJ1-1|TRBV10-2|-
CASSKTGGLTEAFF
TGCGCCAGCAGTAAGACAGGGGGCTTGACTGAAGCTTTCTTT
>-|TRBJ2-2|TRBV12-1|-
CASSFPLARGDTGELFF
TGTGCCAGCAGCTTCCCCTTGGCGAGGGGGGACACCGGGGAGCTGTTTTTT
>-|TRBJ1-1|TRBV30|-
CAWGRRAEAFF
TGTGCCTGGGGTCGGAGGGCTGAAGCTTTCTTT
>TRBD1|TRBJ2-7|TRBV29-1|-
CSVEEGDRGYEQYF
TGCAGCGTTGAAGAGGGAGACAGGGGATACGAGCAGTACTTC
>-|TRBJ1-1|TRBV5-5|-
CASSLTGNTEAFF
TGTGCCAGCAGCTTGACGGGGAACACTGAAGCTTTCTTT
>TRBD1|TRBJ2-5|TRBV5-4|-
CASSGGTGGRQETQYF
TGTGCCAGCAGCGGCGGGACAGGAGGGAGGCAAGAGACCCAGTACTTC
>-|TRBJ2-3|TRBV5-1|-
CASRPPERGTDTQYF
TGCGCCAGCAGACCGCCGGAGCGGGGCACAGATACGCAGTATTTT
>TRBD2|TRBJ2-1|TRBV11-3|-
CASRRTSGGESYNEQFF
TGTGCCAGCAGGCGGACTAGCGGGGGGGAGTCCTACAATGAGCAGTTCTTC
>TRBD2|TRBJ2-3|TRBV6-1|once
CASQEGTSADTQYF
TGTGCCTCTCAGGAGGGGACTAGCGCAGATACGCAGTATTTT
>-|TRBJ1-2|TRBV5-6|-
CASSLGVEGRYGYTF
TGTGCCAGCAGCCTCGGGGTGGAGGGGCGGTATGGCTACACCTTC
>TRBD2|TRBJ2-3|TRBV6-1|-
CASGAGGGSADTQYF
TGTGCCAGCGGTGCAGGAGGCGGGAGCGCAGATACGCAGTATTTT
>-|TRBJ2-1|TRBV6-4|-
CASSQERALYNEQFF
TGTGCCAGCAGTCAGGAGAGAGCCTTGTACAATGAGCAGTTCTTC
>-|TRBJ2-3|TRBV19|-
CASSIDEGGQSTDTQYF
TGTGCCAGTAGTATCGACGAGGGGGGGCAGAGCACAGATACGCAGTATTTT
>-|TRBJ2-5|TRBV6-1|-
CASSEVRGRSSGETQYF
TGTGCCAGCAGTGAAGTCCGGGGAAGGAGCTCTGGGGAGACCCAGTACTTC
>TRBD1|TRBJ2-7|TRBV7-2|few
CASSLEGTGTYEQYF
TGTGCCAGCAGCTTAGAGGGGACAGGGACCTACGAGCAGTACTTC
>TRBD1|TRBJ1-1|TRBV14|-
CASSQLMGQGNTEAFF
TGTGCCAGCAGCCAGCTGATGGGACAGGGGAACACTGAAGCTTTCTTT
>TRBD2|TRBJ2-5|TRBV4-1|-
CASRDWRGMEETQYF
TGCGCCAGCAGGGACTGGCGGGGGATGGAAGAGACCCAGTACTTC
>-|TRBJ1-1|TRBV5-5|-
CASSTMRQEYEAFF
TGTGCCAGCAGCACCATGAGACAAGAGTATGAAGCTTTCTTT
>-|TRBJ1-2|TRBV5-1|-
CASSSTGNGYTF
TGCGCCAGCAGCTCCACAGGGAATGGCTACACCTTC
>TRBD1|TRBJ1-5|TRBV7-9|-
CASSTGQGAYNQPQHF
TGTGCCAGCAGCACAGGACAGGGGGCCTACAATCAGCCCCAGCATTTT
>-|TRBJ2-6|TRBV6-5|-
CASRLSGSGANVLTF
TGTGCCAGCAGGTTGTCGGGGTCTGGGGCCAACGTCCTGACTTTC
>-|TRBJ1-1|TRBV2|once
CASTHEAGPGMNTEAFF
TGTGCCAGCACACACGAAGCCGGCCCGGGGATGAACACTGAAGCTTTCTTT
>TRBD2|TRBJ2-5|TRBV6-1|-
CASSELGLAGGPGETQYF
TGTGCCAGCAGTGAACTGGGACTAGCGGGAGGGCCGGGAGAGACCCAGTACTTC
>-|TRBJ1-1|TRBV6-6|once
CASSWELNTEAFF
TGTGCCAGCAGTTGGGAATTGAACACTGAAGCTTTCTTT
>TRBD2|TRBJ2-1|TRBV11-2|-
CASSYREGSYNEQFF
TGTGCCAGCAGCTACCGGGAGGGGTCCTACAATGAGCAGTTCTTC
>-|TRBJ2-3|TRBV18|-
CASSRRQIVSTDTQYF
TGTGCCAGCTCACGCCGACAGATCGTAAGCACAGATACGCAGTATTTT
>-|TRBJ2-1|TRBV19|once
CASSINSGDEQFF
TGTGCCAGTAGTATAAACTCAGGGGATGAGCAGTTCTTC
>TRBD1|TRBJ2-1|TRBV15|-
CATSRDGTGGSYNEQFF
TGTGCCACCAGCAGGGACGGGACAGGGGGCTCCTACAATGAGCAGTTCTTC
>-|TRBJ2-7|TRBV10-2|-
CASSLGGLTYEQYF
TGCGCCAGCAGTCTAGGGGGTCTAACCTACGAGCAGTACTTC
>TRBD2|TRBJ2-7|TRBV6-5|-
CAIAGGRAQYEQYF
TGTGCCATAGCGGGCGGGAGGGCGCAGTACGAGCAGTACTTC
>TRBD1|TRBJ2-7|TRBV15|-
CAIRGTDRSYEQYF
TGTGCCATCAGAGGGACGGACAGGTCCTACGAGCAGTACTTC
>-|TRBJ1-5|TRBV5-1|-
CASSSEPGAGQPQHF
TGCGCCAGCAGCTCCGAACCGGGGGCGGGCCAGCCCCAGCATTTT
>-|TRBJ1-3|TRBV11-2|-
CASSTGRQGSSTIYF
TGTGCCAGCAGCACAGGGCGCCAGGGGAGTAGCACCATATATTTT
>-|TRBJ1-5|TRBV6-1|-
CASSESGSSAWPQHF
TGTGCCAGCAGTGAATCGGGCAGCTCCGCCTGGCCCCAGCATTTT
>-|TRBJ1-1|TRBV14|-
CASSHLGRDTEAFF
TGTGCCAGCAGCCACCTGGGCAGGGACACTGAAGCTTTCTTT
>TRBD2|TRBJ2-7|TRBV18|-
CASSPGTSGSNEQYF
TGTGCCAGCTCACCAGGGACTAGCGGGAGTAACGAGCAGTACTTC
>-|TRBJ2-7|TRBV14|-
CASSQAGIGYEQYF
TGTGCCAGCAGCCAAGCTGGAATCGGCTACGAGCAGTACTTC
>-|TRBJ1-1|TRBV7-9|-
CASSLAPTGRGTEAFF
TGTGCCAGCAGCTTAGCGCCCACAGGGAGGGGCACTGAAGCTTTCTTT
>-|TRBJ2-7|TRBV15|-
CATSGPAEIEQYF
TGTGCCACCAGCGGGCCCGCAGAGATCGAGCAGTACTTC
>-|TRBJ1-6|TRBV27|-
CASGPRGIAGSPLHF
TGTGCCAGCGGCCCTAGGGGAATCGCTGGTTCACCCCTCCACTTT
>TRBD2|TRBJ2-4|TRBV27|-
CASSLSRGGGSSGRVTGKNIQYF
TGTGCCAGCAGTTTATCGAGGGGCGGAGGATCCAGCGGGAGGGTTACGGGCAAAAACATTCAGTACTTC
>-|TRBJ2-1|TRBV6-1|-
CASRYKRSPYNEQFF
TGTGCCAGCAGGTATAAGCGGAGCCCGTACAATGAGCAGTTCTTC
>-|TRBJ2-5|TRBV6-5|-
CASSYPPSETQYF
TGTGCCAGCAGTTACCCCCCCTCAGAGACCCAGTACTTC
>-|TRBJ2-7|TRBV5-5|-
CASSYGGGIYEQYF
TGTGCCAGCAGCTACGGAGGGGGTATCTACGAGCAGTACTTC
>TRBD2|TRBJ2-3|TRBV4-1|once
CASSLSGGSTDTQYF
TGCGCCAGCAGCCTTAGCGGGGGGAGCACAGATACGCAGTATTTT
>-|TRBJ2-5|TRBV9|-
CARQCETQYF
TGTGCCAGGCAGTGCGAGACCCAGTACTTC
>-|TRBJ2-2|TRBV14|-
CASSQNRAAGELFF
TGTGCCAGCAGCCAGAACAGGGCGGCCGGGGAGCTGTTTTTT
>TRBD1|TRBJ1-4|TRBV5-5|once
CASSSEHGTGYEKLFF
TGTGCCAGCAGCTCGGAACACGGGACAGGATATGAAAAACTGTTTTTT
>-|TRBJ1-6|TRBV5-4|once
CASSLGQANSPLHF
TGTGCCAGCAGCTTGGGACAGGCCAATTCACCCCTCCACTTT
>TRBD2|TRBJ2-2|TRBV29-1|-
CSGRLAGGPGELFF
TGCAGCGGCCGACTAGCGGGAGGGCCAGGGGAGCTGTTTTTT
>-|TRBJ2-2|TRBV7-3|-
CASSSRSGVTGELFF
TGTGCCAGCAGTTCACGGTCAGGCGTGACCGGGGAGCTGTTTTTT
>-|TRBJ1-2|TRBV7-8|-
CASSNRNGGYTF
TGTGCCAGCAGCAATCGAAACGGGGGCTACACCTTC
>-|TRBJ1-6|TRBV5-1|-
CASSSKGSGPYNSPLHF
TGCGCCAGCAGTTCCAAGGGGTCGGGCCCCTATAATTCACCCCTCCACTTT
>-|TRBJ2-4|TRBV5-4|-
CASSQGLKPFQYF
TGTGCCAGCAGCCAGGGACTTAAACCTTTTCAGTACTTC
>-|TRBJ1-5|TRBV11-2|-
CASSSGARNQPQHF
TGTGCCAGCAGCTCGGGGGCACGCAATCAGCCCCAGCATTTT
>-|TRBJ1-2|TRBV6-5|-
CASSTLARVRNGYTF
TGTGCCAGCAGTACCCTGGCGAGGGTACGGAATGGCTACACCTTC
>-|TRBJ2-7|TRBV30|-
CAWSVLGTPYF
TGTGCCTGGAGTGTACTAGGAACTCCTTACTTC
>TRBD1|TRBJ1-5|TRBV4-1|-
CASSLADRGSQPQHF
TGCGCCAGCAGCCTAGCGGACAGGGGAAGTCAGCCCCAGCATTTT
>-|TRBJ2-3|TRBV5-4|-
CASSPGPRDLATQYF
TGTGCCAGCAGCCCCGGCCCCAGGGACCTGGCTACGCAGTATTTT
>-|TRBJ1-1|TRBV7-6|few
CASSPGHQNTEAFF
TGTGCCAGCAGCCCGGGACACCAGAACACTGAAGCTTTCTTT